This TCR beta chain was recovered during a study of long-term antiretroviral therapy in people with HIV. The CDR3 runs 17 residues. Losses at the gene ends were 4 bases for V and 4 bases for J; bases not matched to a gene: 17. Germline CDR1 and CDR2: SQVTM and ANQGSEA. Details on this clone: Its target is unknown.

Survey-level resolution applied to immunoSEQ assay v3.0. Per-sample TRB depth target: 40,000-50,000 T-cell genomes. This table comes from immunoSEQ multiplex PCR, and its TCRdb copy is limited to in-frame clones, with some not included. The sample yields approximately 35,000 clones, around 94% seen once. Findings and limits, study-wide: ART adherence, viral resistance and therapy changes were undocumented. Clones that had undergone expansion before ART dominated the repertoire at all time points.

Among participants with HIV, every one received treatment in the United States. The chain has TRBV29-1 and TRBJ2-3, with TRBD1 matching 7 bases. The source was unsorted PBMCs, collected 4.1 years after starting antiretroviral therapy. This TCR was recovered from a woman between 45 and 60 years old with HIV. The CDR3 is CSVVTLDRLRMSDTQYF. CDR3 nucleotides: TGCAGCGTTGTGACTCTGGACAGGCTTCGGATGTCAGATACGCAGTATTTT.